This entry lists 9 T cell receptor beta chains sequenced from one sample in a study of metastatic and nonmetastatic thyroid tumors. Treatment of any kind had been given to no patient before thyroid surgery. TCRdb re-called the PCR reads via MiXCR. The sample shows more than 70,000 clones, roughly 8.6% of them seen only once. The sample consisted of blood. These receptors originate from a female donor with papillary thyroid cancer or a benign thyroid nodule (not recorded which). Some clones in this sample may be carry-over from other donors' samples.

This clone showed up many times. The chain combines TRBV10-3 with TRBJ1-1, with D possibly being TRBD1 (5 bases). V was cut by 4 bases and J by 2 bases, with 8 bases left in between. This CDR3 contains 13 residues. CDR1 and CDR2 (germline): ENHRY, SYGVKD. The CDR3 sequence: CAISGQTNTEAFF. Written as DNA, the CDR3 is TGTGCCATCAGTGGACAGACCAACACTGAAGCTTTCTTT.

In its sample, this clone was seen many times. The chain uses TRBV6-4 and TRBJ2-3; D is possibly TRBD1 or TRBD2 (6 bases each). CDR1 and CDR2 from the germline V gene are MRHNA and SNTAGT. V was cut by 6 bases and J by 1 base, with 26 bases left in between. The CDR3 runs to 19 residues. The CDR3: CASRRRGFGGPEGTDTQYF. CDR3 nucleotide sequence: TGTGCCAGCAGGCGTCGGGGGTTTGGGGGCCCCGAGGGCACAGATACGCAGTATTTT.

Ten or more counts support this clone. V usage is TRBV5-8 and J usage is TRBJ2-7; weak D call: TRBD2 (5 bases). CDR3 size: 15 residues. V lost 3 bases to trimming and J lost 4 bases, with 17 bases between them. Germline-derived CDR1 and CDR2 are SGHTS and YDEGEE. CDR3 DNA sequence: TGTGCCAGCAGCTCAGGACTCAACCTATTTTACGAGCAGTACTTC. The encoded protein is CASSSGLNLFYEQYF. Filled out from reference TRBV5-8 and TRBJ2-7, the complete variable domain reads EAGVTQSPTHLIKTRGQQATLRCSPISGHTSVYWYQQALGLGLQFLLWYDEGEERNRGNFPPRFSGRQFPNYSSELNVNALELEDSALYLCASSSGLNLFYEQYFGPGTRLTVT.

There are a few counts of this clone. This rearrangement joins TRBV5-4 to TRBJ1-6, with 9 bases that match TRBD1. The CDR3 is 16 amino acids. V was pared by 4 bases and J by 14 bases, with 16 bases of the junction left unmatched. Germline loops: CDR1 SGHNT, CDR2 YYREEE (reference sequence). The CDR3 loop is CASSTTGGPRIITLHF. The CDR3 region has the DNA TGTGCCAGCAGCACCACAGGGGGCCCAAGGATAATTACCCTCCACTTT.

Ten or more counts support this clone. The chain uses TRBV7-9 and TRBJ1-3; D remains ambiguous. Germline lookup yields CDR1 SEHNR and CDR2 FQNEAQ (reference sequence). V was clipped by 5 bases and J by 0 bases, with 11 bases between them. The CDR3 is made up of 15 amino acids. Here the CDR3 DNA reads TGTGCCAGCAGCCCGGACTCACGCTCTGGAAACACCATATATTTT. Its translation is CASSPDSRSGNTIYF.

This clone was seen repeatedly, ten times or more. V is TRBV29-1 and J is TRBJ2-1; possibly TRBD1 for D (6 bases). V was cut by 0 bases and J by 5 bases, with 17 bases left in between. The germline V gene has CDR1 SQVTM and CDR2 ANQGSEA. The CDR3 is 16 amino acids. CDR3 region: CSVEEGNREQHNEQFF. CDR3 DNA: TGCAGCGTTGAAGAGGGGAACAGGGAACAGCACAATGAGCAGTTCTTC.

This clone was seen repeatedly, ten times or more. The genes are TRBV28 and TRBJ2-7, with 9 bases that match TRBD2. Germline CDR1 and CDR2: MDHEN and SYDVKM. The CDR3 runs 15 residues. The V segment lost 4 bases and the J segment 3 bases; nucleotides outside the gene matches: 7. The CDR3 nucleotides read TGTGCCAGCAGTTCTGCGGGGGGGGGGAGCTACGAGCAGTACTTC. It specifies CASSSAGGGSYEQYF.

V and J are TRBV12-3 or TRBV12-4 and TRBJ2-3, with 9 bases identical to TRBD2. The CDR3 has 17 residues. V trimming: 3 bases; J trimming: 5 bases; junction bases outside the gene matches: 12. CDR3 coding DNA: TGTGCCAGCAGTTTCACCCCCCTAGCGGGGTTCAGAGATACGCAGTATTTT. This codes for CASSFTPLAGFRDTQYF.

This clone has a count of ten or more. V is TRBV6-2 or TRBV6-3 and J is TRBJ1-1; the D is unclear. With 4 bases removed from V and 1 base from J, the gap between germline ends came to 1 base. The CDR3 loop spans 11 amino acids. Germline loops: CDR1 MNHEY, CDR2 SVGEGT. CDR3 in amino acids: CASSWNTEAFF. CDR3 DNA sequence: TGTGCCAGCAGTTGGAACACTGAAGCTTTCTTT.